The entry below gives a single TCR beta chain sequence along with its context. What it recognizes is unknown. This sample stems from a study of beta chain features in type 1 diabetes. The study's findings and limits: The study found moderately but significantly shorter TCRB CDR3s in all four CD4+ subsets of Type 1 diabetes patients.

Germline CDR1 reads SGHDT; CDR2 reads YYEEEE. Trimming cost V 2 bases and J 2 bases, with 10 bases left between them. This CDR3 has 14 residues. Expressed TCRB transcripts were sequenced because the entire RNA isolate underwent reverse transcription. Libraries were prepared by immunoSEQ multiplex PCR; TCRdb keeps only in-frame clonotypes and omits some of them. The data contain about 640,000 clones, approximately 13% of them singletons. The chain links TRBV5-6 to TRBJ1-1; D might be TRBD1 (5 bases). The sample consisted of naive CD4+ T cells from blood. The source of this sequence is a man aged 25-45 years with type 1 diabetes. CDR3 amino acids: CASSFGHTNTEAFF. Here the CDR3 DNA reads TGTGCCAGCAGCTTTGGACATACCAACACTGAAGCTTTCTTT.